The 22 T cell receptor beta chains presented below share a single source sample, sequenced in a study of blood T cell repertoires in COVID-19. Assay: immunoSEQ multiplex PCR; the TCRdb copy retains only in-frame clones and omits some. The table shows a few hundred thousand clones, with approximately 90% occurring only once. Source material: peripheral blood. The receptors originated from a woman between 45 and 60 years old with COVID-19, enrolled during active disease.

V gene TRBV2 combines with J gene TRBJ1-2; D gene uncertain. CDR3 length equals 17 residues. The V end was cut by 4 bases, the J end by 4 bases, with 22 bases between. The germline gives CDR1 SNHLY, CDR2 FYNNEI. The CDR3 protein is CASSGSDSPLPIYGYTF. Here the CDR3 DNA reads TGTGCCAGCAGTGGTTCCGATAGCCCGCTTCCCATCTATGGCTACACCTTC.

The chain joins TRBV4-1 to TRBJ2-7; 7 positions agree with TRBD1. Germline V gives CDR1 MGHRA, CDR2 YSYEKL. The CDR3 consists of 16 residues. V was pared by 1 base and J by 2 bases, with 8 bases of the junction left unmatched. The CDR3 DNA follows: TGCGCCAGCAGCCAAGGCACCGGGACAGTTGCCTACGAGCAGTACTTC. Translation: CASSQGTGTVAYEQYF.

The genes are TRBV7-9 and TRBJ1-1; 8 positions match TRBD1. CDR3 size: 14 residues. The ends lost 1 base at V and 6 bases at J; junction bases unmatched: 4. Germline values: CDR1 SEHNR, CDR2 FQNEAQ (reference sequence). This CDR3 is CASSLEATGAEAFF. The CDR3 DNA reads TGTGCCAGCAGCTTAGAAGCGACAGGGGCTGAAGCTTTCTTT.

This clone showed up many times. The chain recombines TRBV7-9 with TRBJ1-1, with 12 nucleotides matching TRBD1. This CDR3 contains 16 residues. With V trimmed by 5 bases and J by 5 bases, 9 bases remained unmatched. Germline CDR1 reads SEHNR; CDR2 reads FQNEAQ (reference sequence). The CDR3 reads CASSPRGQGAGTEAFF. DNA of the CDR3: TGTGCCAGCAGCCCGAGGGGACAGGGGGCCGGTACTGAAGCTTTCTTT.

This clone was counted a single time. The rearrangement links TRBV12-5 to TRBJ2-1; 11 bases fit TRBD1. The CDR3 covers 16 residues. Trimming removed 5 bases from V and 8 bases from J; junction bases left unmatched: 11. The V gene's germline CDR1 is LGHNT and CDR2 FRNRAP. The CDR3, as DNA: TGTGCTAGTGGTAGGGATGTTGGGACAGGGGGTTATGAGCAGTTCTTC. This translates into CASGRDVGTGGYEQFF.

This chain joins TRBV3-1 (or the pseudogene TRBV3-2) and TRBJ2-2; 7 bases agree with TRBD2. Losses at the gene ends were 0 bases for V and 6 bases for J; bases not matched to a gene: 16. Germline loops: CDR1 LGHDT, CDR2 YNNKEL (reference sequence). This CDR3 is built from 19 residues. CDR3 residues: CASSQDYDARTSLPGELFF. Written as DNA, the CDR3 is TGTGCCAGCAGCCAAGATTATGATGCAAGGACTAGTCTGCCCGGGGAGCTGTTTTTT.

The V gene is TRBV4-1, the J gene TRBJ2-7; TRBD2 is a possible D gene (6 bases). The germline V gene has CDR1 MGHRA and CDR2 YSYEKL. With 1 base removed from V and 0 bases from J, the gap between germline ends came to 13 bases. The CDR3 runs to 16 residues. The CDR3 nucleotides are TGCGCCAGCAGCCAAGTTTTAGCGGTTAGCTCCTACGAGCAGTACTTC. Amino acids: CASSQVLAVSSYEQYF.

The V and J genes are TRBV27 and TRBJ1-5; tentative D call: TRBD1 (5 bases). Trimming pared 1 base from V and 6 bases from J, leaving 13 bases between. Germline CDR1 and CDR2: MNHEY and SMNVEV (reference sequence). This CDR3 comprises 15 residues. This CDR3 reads CASSLFRGWGQPQHF. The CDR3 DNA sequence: TGTGCCAGCAGTTTATTCCGGGGGTGGGGTCAGCCCCAGCATTTT.

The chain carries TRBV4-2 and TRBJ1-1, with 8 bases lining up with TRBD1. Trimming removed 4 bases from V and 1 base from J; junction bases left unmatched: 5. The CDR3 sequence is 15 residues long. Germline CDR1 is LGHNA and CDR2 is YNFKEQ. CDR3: CASSPPDRANTEAFF. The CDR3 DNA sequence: TGTGCCAGCAGCCCTCCGGACAGGGCGAACACTGAAGCTTTCTTT.

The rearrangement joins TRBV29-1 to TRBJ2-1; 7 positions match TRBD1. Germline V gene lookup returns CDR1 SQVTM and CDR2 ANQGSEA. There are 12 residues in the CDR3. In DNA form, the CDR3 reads TGCATGTCGAAGAAGGGGGCCGATGAGCAGTTCTTC. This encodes CMSKKGADEQFF.

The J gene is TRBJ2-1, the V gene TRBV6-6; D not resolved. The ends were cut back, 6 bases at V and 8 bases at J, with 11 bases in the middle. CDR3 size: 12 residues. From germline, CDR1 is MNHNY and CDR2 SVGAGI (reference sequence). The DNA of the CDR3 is TGTGCCAGCAGGAGGAAACGCGATGAGCAGTTCTTC. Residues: CASRRKRDEQFF.

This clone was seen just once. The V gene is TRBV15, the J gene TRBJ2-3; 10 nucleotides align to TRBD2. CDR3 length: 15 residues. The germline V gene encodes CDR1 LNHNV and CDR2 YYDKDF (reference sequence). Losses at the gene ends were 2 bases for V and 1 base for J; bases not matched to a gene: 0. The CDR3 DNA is TGTGCCACCAGCAGACTAGCGGGAGGCACAGATACGCAGTATTTT. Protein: CATSRLAGGTDTQYF.

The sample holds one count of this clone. The CDR3 sequence: CASSHRSTGTREETQYF. The CDR3 DNA follows: TGTGCCAGCAGCCACCGGAGTACAGGGACTAGGGAAGAGACCCAGTACTTC. The genes are TRBV6-2 or TRBV6-3 and TRBJ2-5, with 8 bases identical to TRBD2. The V gene's germline CDR1 is MNHEY and CDR2 SVGEGT. With 6 bases clipped from V and 3 bases from J, the junction kept 15 bases outside the gene matches. This CDR3 region has 17 residues.

The CDR3 is CASSEYEGGLTEAFF. The CDR3 DNA reads as TGTGCCAGCTCAGAGTACGAAGGGGGCCTCACTGAAGCTTTCTTT. This rearrangement joins TRBV18 to TRBJ1-1, with 7 bases that match TRBD1. This CDR3 region has 15 residues. From germline, CDR1 is KGHSH and CDR2 LQKENI. Trimming removed 5 bases from V and 4 bases from J; junction bases left unmatched: 10.

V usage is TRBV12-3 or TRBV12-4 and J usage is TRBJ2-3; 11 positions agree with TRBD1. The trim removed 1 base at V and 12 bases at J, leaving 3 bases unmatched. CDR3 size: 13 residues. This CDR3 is CASSLGTGGRQYF. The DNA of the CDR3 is TGTGCCAGCAGTTTAGGGACAGGGGGCCGTCAGTATTTT.

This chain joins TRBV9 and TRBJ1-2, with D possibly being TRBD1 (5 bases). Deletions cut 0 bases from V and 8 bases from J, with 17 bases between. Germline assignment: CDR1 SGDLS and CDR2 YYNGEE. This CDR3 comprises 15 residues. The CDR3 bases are TGTGCCAGCAGCGTAGTCTCACAACCCAGGGAAGGCTACACCTTC. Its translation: CASSVVSQPREGYTF.

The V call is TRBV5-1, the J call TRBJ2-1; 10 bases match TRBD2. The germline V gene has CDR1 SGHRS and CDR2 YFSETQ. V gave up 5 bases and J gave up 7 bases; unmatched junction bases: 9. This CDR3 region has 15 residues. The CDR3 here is CASRGTSGMWNEQFF. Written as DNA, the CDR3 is TGCGCCAGCAGGGGAACTAGCGGGATGTGGAATGAGCAGTTCTTC.

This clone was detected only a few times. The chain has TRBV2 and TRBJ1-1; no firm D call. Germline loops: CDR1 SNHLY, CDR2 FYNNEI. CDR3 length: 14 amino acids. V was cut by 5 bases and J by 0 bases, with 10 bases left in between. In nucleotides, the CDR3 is TGTGCCAGCAGTTTTGGCAGAATGAACACTGAAGCTTTCTTT. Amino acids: CASSFGRMNTEAFF.

In DNA, the CDR3 is TGTGCCAGCTCACCAAGCATAGGGGGCGCTGGGGCCAACGTCCTGACTTTC. Its protein is CASSPSIGGAGANVLTF. The chain has TRBV18 and TRBJ2-6; 7 nucleotides agree with TRBD1. With V trimmed by 2 bases and J by 2 bases, 6 bases remained unmatched. Germline CDR1 is KGHSH and CDR2 is LQKENI. The length of the CDR3 is 17 residues. Together with reference TRBV18 and TRBJ2-6, the CDR3 gives the full variable domain: NAGVMQNPRHLVRRRGQEARLRCSPMKGHSHVYWYRQLPEEGLKFMVYLQKENIIDESGMPKERFSAEFPKEGPSILRIQQVVRGDSAAYFCASSPSIGGAGANVLTFGAGSRLTVL.

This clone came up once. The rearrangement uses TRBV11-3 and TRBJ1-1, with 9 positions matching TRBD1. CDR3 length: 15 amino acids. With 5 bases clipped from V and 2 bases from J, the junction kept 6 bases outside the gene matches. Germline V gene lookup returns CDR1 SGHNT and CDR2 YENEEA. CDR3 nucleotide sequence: TGTGCCAGCAGCACCCGGGACAGGGCAAACACTGAAGCTTTCTTT. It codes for CASSTRDRANTEAFF.

As DNA, the CDR3 is TGTGCCAGCTCACCGTCGCAAAGAAGCGGGAGTTCCTACAATGAGCAGTTCTTC. It encodes CASSPSQRSGSSYNEQFF. The V call is TRBV18, the J call TRBJ2-1, with 8 bases lining up with TRBD2. J lost 1 base, V lost 3 bases, and 11 bases had no gene match. This CDR3 region has 18 residues. CDR1 and CDR2 from the germline V gene are KGHSH and LQKENI. Variable domain in full (rest from reference TRBV18 and TRBJ2-1): NAGVMQNPRHLVRRRGQEARLRCSPMKGHSHVYWYRQLPEEGLKFMVYLQKENIIDESGMPKERFSAEFPKEGPSILRIQQVVRGDSAAYFCASSPSQRSGSSYNEQFFGPGTRLTVL.

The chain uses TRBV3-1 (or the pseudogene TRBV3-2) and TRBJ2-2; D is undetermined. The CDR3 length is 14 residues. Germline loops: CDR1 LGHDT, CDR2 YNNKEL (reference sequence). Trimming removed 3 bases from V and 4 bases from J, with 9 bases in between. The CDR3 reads CASSQARITGELFF. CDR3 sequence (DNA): TGTGCCAGCAGCCAGGCTAGAATCACCGGGGAGCTGTTTTTT.